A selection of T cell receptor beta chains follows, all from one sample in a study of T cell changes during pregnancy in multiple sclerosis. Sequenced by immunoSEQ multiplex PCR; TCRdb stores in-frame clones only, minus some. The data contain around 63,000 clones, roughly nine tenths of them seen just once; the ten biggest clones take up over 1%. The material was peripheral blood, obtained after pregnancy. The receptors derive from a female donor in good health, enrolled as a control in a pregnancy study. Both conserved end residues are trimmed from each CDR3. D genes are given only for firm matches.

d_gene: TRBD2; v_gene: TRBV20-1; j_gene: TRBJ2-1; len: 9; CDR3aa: SGLAAREQF
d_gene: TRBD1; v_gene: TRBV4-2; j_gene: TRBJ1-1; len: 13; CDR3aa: ASSQGTGEDTEAF
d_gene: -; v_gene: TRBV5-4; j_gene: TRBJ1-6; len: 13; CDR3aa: ASRDGTSISSPLH
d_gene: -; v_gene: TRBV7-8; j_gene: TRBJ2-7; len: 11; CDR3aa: ASSLWSGNEQY
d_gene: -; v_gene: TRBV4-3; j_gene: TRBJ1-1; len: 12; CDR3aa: ASSQDRGNTEAF
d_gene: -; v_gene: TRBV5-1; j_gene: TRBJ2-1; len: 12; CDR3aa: ASSLVSGYNEQF
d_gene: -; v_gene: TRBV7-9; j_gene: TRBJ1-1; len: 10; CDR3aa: ASSLRSGVAF
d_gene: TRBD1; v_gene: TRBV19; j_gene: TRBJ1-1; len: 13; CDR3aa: ASSIPGSGGTEAF
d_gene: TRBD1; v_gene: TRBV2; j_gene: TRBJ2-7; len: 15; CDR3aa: ASSEKYPGQGRYEQY
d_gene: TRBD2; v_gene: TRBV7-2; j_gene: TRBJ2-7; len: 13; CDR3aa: ASSLEASGTYEQY
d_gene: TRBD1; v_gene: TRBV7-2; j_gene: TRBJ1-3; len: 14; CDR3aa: ASSLEGQGWGNTIY
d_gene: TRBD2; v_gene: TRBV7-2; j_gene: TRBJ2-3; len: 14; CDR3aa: ASSLLSSGGADTQY
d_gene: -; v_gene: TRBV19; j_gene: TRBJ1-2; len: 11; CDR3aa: ATALTAYYGYT
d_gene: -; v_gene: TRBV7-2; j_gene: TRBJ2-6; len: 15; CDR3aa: AGHRAGASSGANVLT
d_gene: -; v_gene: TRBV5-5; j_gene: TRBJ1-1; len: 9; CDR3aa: ASSRSSEAF
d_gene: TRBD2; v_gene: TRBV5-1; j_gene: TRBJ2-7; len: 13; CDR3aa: ASSLQSGGQYEQY
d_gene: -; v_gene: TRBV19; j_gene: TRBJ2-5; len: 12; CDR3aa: ASTSQGSVETQY
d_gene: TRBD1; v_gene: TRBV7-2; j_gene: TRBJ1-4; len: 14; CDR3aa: ASSSRTGGGGEKLF
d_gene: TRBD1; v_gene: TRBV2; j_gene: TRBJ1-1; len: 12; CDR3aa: ASSERQGISGAF
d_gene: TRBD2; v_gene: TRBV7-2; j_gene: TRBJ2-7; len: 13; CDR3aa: ASSPPGLAGGEQY
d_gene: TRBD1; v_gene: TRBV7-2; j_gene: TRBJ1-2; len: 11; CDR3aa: ASSRDRVYGYT
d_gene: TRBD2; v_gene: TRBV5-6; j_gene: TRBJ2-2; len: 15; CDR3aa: ASSRIAGGADTGELF
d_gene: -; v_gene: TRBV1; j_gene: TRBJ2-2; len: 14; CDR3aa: TSSQETRTNTGELF
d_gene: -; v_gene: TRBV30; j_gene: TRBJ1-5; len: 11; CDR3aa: AYTTHSNQPQH
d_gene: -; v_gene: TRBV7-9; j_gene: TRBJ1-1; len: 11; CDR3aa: ASNGQLNTEAF
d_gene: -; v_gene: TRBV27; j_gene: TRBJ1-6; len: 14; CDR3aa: ATAGTLRSYNSPLH
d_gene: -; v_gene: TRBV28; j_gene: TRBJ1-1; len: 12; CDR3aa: ASSLIRGGTEAF
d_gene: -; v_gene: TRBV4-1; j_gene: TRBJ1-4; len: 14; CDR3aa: ASSHNEGATNEKLF
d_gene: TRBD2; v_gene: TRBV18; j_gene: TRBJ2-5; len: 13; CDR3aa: ASSPQRGVEETQY
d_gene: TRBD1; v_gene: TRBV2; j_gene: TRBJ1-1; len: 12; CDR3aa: ASSGGTEGAEAF
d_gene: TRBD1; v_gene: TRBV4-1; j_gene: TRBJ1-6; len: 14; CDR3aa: ASSHIPGQFNSPLH
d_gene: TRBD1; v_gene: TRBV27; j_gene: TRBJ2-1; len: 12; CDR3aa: ASSAGTGSNEQF
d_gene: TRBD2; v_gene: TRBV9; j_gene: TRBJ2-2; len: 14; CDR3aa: ASSAEAAGETGELF
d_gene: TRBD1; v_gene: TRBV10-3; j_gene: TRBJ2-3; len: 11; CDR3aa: AIRDRGTDTQY
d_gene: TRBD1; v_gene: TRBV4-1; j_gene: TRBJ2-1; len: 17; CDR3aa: ASSLRTPQDRGIHNEQF
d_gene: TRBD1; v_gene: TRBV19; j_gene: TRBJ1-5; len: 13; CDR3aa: ATTRGAQGNQPQH
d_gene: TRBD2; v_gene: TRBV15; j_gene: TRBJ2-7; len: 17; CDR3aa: ATSRDSGGGPGLTYEQY
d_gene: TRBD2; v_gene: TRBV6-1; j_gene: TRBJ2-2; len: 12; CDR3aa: ASRTVRGTGELF
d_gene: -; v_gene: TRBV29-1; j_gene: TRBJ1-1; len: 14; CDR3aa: SVQVAHRSGNTEAF
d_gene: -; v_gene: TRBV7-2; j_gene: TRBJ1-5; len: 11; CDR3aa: ASSLPSDQPQH
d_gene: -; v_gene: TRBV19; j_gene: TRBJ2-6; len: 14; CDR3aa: ASSIEGLVGANVLT